These 22 T cell receptor beta chains share one sample of origin, sequenced in a study of cytomegalovirus exposure and HLA in healthy donors. PCR employed 60 Vbeta and 13 Jbeta primers. This table comes from immunoSEQ multiplex PCR, and its TCRdb copy is limited to in-frame clones, with some not included. The sample has 170,000 or so clones, 80% seen once. Sequencing was performed on PBMCs. These receptor sequences come from a boy aged 5-17 years in good health and CMV-seronegative.

The chain joins TRBV6-1 to TRBJ1-2; D may be TRBD1 (5 bases). Germline V gene sequence: CDR1 MNHNS, CDR2 SASEGT. The CDR3 has 14 amino acids. V lost 6 bases to trimming and J lost 2 bases, with 13 bases between them. The CDR3 sequence is CASRPTTENYGYTF. The CDR3 coding sequence is TGTGCCAGCAGACCTACGACAGAAAACTATGGCTACACCTTC.

In its sample, this clone was seen a few times. This chain joins TRBV2 and TRBJ2-1, with 7 bases identical to TRBD2. The CDR3 spans 15 residues. V was pared by 6 bases and J by 2 bases, with 7 bases of the junction left unmatched. Germline CDR1 reads SNHLY; CDR2 reads FYNNEI. Written as DNA, the CDR3 is TGTGCCAGCAGCCTGAGACTAGCCGCCTACAATGAGCAGTTCTTC. Translated: CASSLRLAAYNEQFF.

This chain connects TRBV4-3 to TRBJ1-1; D ambiguous. This CDR3 contains 14 residues. Per germline, CDR1 LGHNA and CDR2 YSLEER. V lost 4 bases to trimming and J lost 4 bases, with 13 bases between them. This chain's CDR3 is CASSPKQDTTEAFF. In nucleotides, the CDR3 is TGCGCCAGCAGCCCTAAACAAGACACCACTGAAGCTTTCTTT.

The table lists this clone with a few counts. The chain couples TRBV5-4 to TRBJ1-2; the D is unclear. The V end lost 2 bases, the J end lost 3 bases, and 11 bases lay between the germline ends. In germline, CDR1 is SGHNT, CDR2 YYREEE (reference sequence). CDR3 length: 14 residues. CDR3 nucleotides: TGTGCCAGCAGCTTACCCCAGGCCGACTATGGCTACACCTTC. The encoded protein is CASSLPQADYGYTF. The whole variable domain, remainder taken from reference TRBV5-4 and TRBJ1-2, is ETGVTQSPTHLIKTRGQQVTLRCSSQSGHNTVSWYQQALGQGPQFIFQYYREEENGRGNFPPRFSGLQFPNYSSELNVNALELDDSALYLCASSLPQADYGYTFGSGTRLTVV.

The rearrangement uses TRBV25-1 and TRBJ2-5; 7 bases are a match to TRBD1. The V gene's germline CDR1 is MGHDK and CDR2 SYGVNS. V was pared by 4 bases and J by 6 bases, with 5 bases of the junction left unmatched. CDR3 length: 13 residues. The CDR3 sequence is CASSGQGEKTQYF. CDR3 in DNA: TGTGCCAGCAGTGGACAGGGTGAAAAGACCCAGTACTTC.

The chain joins TRBV6-1 to TRBJ1-2; 8 positions match TRBD1. The V segment lost 8 bases and the J segment 4 bases; nucleotides outside the gene matches: 3. The CDR3 loop spans 12 amino acids. CDR1 is MNHNS, CDR2 SASEGT, per germline. CDR3: CASEDRAYGYTF. CDR3 sequence (DNA): TGTGCCAGCGAGGACAGGGCCTATGGCTACACCTTC.

This clone has a handful of counts. The gene calls are TRBV6-6 and TRBJ1-6; D remains unclear. The germline CDR1 and CDR2 sequences are MNHNY and SVGAGI (reference sequence). Between the trimmed V and J ends, which lost 6 bases and 8 bases, there was a span of 14 bases. The CDR3 contains 14 residues. CDR3 DNA: TGTGCCAGCAGCGTCGCCCAGGCGCATTCACCCCTCCACTTT. Residues: CASSVAQAHSPLHF.

This CDR3 reads CASSLGHLDSYEQYF. The CDR3 DNA reads TGCGCCAGCAGCCTAGGACACCTGGACAGCTACGAGCAGTACTTC. The chain carries TRBV5-1 and TRBJ2-7; tentatively, D is TRBD1 (6 bases). The CDR3 has 15 residues. The germline gives CDR1 SGHRS, CDR2 YFSETQ. Trimming left V 4 bases short and J 3 bases short, with 17 bases between.

This clone was observed a handful of times. The V and J genes are TRBV11-2 and TRBJ1-5; D may be TRBD1 (5 bases). CDR3 size: 13 residues. The V gene lost 3 bases and the J gene lost 6 bases, with 9 bases spanning the gap. Germline V gene lookup returns CDR1 SGHAT and CDR2 FQNNGV. CDR3 sequence (DNA): TGTGCCAGCAGCTTCCGGGGGGGTCAGCCCCAGCATTTT. As protein: CASSFRGGQPQHF.

The V and J genes are TRBV6-1 and TRBJ1-2; D might be TRBD1 (6 bases). V shed 5 bases and J shed 6 bases, with 19 bases lying between them. This CDR3 has 15 residues. Germline CDR1 and CDR2: MNHNS and SASEGT. The CDR3 sequence is CASSTTGGGADGYTF. The CDR3 coding sequence is TGTGCCAGCAGTACGACGGGGGGGGGCGCAGATGGCTACACCTTC.

The genes are TRBV18 and TRBJ1-1, with D maybe TRBD1 (5 bases). Looked up from germline, CDR1 is KGHSH and CDR2 is LQKENI. Trimming removed 3 bases from V and 1 base from J, with 12 bases in between. The CDR3 contains 15 residues. Written as DNA, the CDR3 is TGTGCCAGCTCACCCGTAACTCAGGGGAACACTGAAGCTTTCTTT. Translated: CASSPVTQGNTEAFF.

This sequence joins TRBV27 and TRBJ1-1; D might be TRBD1 (6 bases). Trimming removed 4 bases from V and 4 bases from J, with 10 bases in between. Germline CDR1 is MNHEY and CDR2 is SMNVEV (reference sequence). This CDR3 comprises 13 residues. The CDR3 is CASSSQGFTEAFF. CDR3 sequence (DNA): TGTGCCAGCAGTTCCCAGGGGTTCACTGAAGCTTTCTTT.

The chain has TRBV6-5 and TRBJ2-1; tentative D call: TRBD2 (5 bases). Deletions cut 2 bases from V and 0 bases from J, with 5 bases between. Germline V gives CDR1 MNHEY, CDR2 SVGAGI. The CDR3 consists of 14 residues. The CDR3 sequence: CASSYRGSYNEQFF. The CDR3 nucleotides read TGTGCCAGCAGTTACCGGGGCTCCTACAATGAGCAGTTCTTC.

This clone has just one count. CDR3: CSARQGPGNTIYF. DNA for the CDR3: TGCAGCGCCAGACAGGGTCCTGGAAACACCATATATTTT. The chain uses TRBV29-1 and TRBJ1-3; TRBD1 matches at 7 bases. The V gene end was trimmed by 7 bases and the J gene end by 2 bases; junction bases not matched to a gene: 5. Germline V CDR1 and CDR2: SQVTM, ANQGSEA. CDR3 length: 13 residues. Filled out from reference TRBV29-1 and TRBJ1-3, the complete variable domain reads SAVISQKPSRDICQRGTSLTIQCQVDSQVTMMFWYRQQPGQSLTLIATANQGSEATYESGFVIDKFPISRPNLTFSTLTVSNMSPEDSSIYLCSARQGPGNTIYFGEGSWLTVV.

CDR3 coding DNA: TGTGCCAGCAGTGAGTTAGACCAAGAGACCCAGTACTTC. Protein: CASSELDQETQYF. The chain employs TRBV25-1 and TRBJ2-5, with D unresolved. CDR3 size: 13 residues. Germline V CDR1 and CDR2: MGHDK, SYGVNS. The V end lost 3 bases, the J end lost 0 bases, and 5 bases lay between the germline ends.

J is TRBJ2-1 and V is TRBV9; D may be TRBD2 (6 bases). V shed 0 bases and J shed 3 bases, with 13 bases lying between them. CDR3 length: 16 amino acids. The germline CDR1 and CDR2 sequences are SGDLS and YYNGEE. This CDR3 reads CASSVDLGGNYNEQFF. The CDR3, as DNA: TGTGCCAGCAGCGTAGATTTGGGGGGAAACTACAATGAGCAGTTCTTC.

The chain carries TRBV19 and TRBJ2-5; TRBD1 agrees at 12 bases. The trim removed 6 bases at V and 5 bases at J, leaving 10 bases unmatched. From germline, CDR1 is LNHDA and CDR2 SQIVND (reference sequence). The CDR3 extends over 16 amino acids. The DNA of the CDR3 is TGTGCCAGTAGAAGTACCGGGACAGGGGGCGGGGAGACCCAGTACTTC. Amino acid sequence: CASRSTGTGGGETQYF.

The V call is TRBV11-2, the J call TRBJ2-7; 12 bases match TRBD2. The CDR3 totals 17 residues. Per germline, CDR1 SGHAT and CDR2 FQNNGV. Trimming took 8 bases from V and 4 from J; bases not matched to a gene: 15. The DNA for the CDR3 is TGTGCCAGCGGCCCCGGGCTAGGACTAGCGGGGTATTACGAGCAGTACTTC. It codes for CASGPGLGLAGYYEQYF.

This chain links TRBV6-1 with TRBJ1-5; D unclear. V was shortened by 4 bases and J by 0 bases, with 10 bases between the two germline ends. Germline loops: CDR1 MNHNS, CDR2 SASEGT. The CDR3 covers 15 residues. CDR3 DNA: TGTGCCAGCAGTGCCCCACAGTATAGCAATCAGCCCCAGCATTTT. It codes for CASSAPQYSNQPQHF.

The chain employs TRBV2 and TRBJ2-7; 14 nucleotides line up with TRBD2. Germline V gives CDR1 SNHLY, CDR2 FYNNEI. The CDR3 totals 14 residues. V lost 4 bases and J lost 4; bases outside the gene matches: 0. The CDR3 DNA sequence: TGTGCCAGCAGTGGGACTAGCGGGGGGTACGAGCAGTACTTC. Translation: CASSGTSGGYEQYF.

The rearrangement joins TRBV11-2 to TRBJ2-3; 8 nucleotides line up with TRBD1. Germline CDR1 SGHAT, CDR2 FQNNGV. V dropped 1 base and J dropped 4; count of bases not matched to a gene: 4. This CDR3 is built from 15 residues. The CDR3 here is CASSLAGGAADTQYF. DNA of the CDR3: TGTGCCAGCAGCTTAGCAGGGGGCGCTGCAGATACGCAGTATTTT.

Here the CDR3 reads CATSMDSLTYEQYF. The CDR3 DNA reads as TGTGCCACCAGCATGGACAGCCTAACCTACGAGCAGTACTTC. This sequence joins TRBV15 and TRBJ2-7; D perhaps matches TRBD1 (6 bases). Germline V lookup: CDR1 LNHNV, CDR2 YYDKDF (reference sequence). V lost 4 bases and J 2 bases, leaving 12 bases between the germline ends. This CDR3 comprises 14 residues. Complete variable domain (other parts from reference TRBV15 and TRBJ2-7): DAMVIQNPRYQVTQFGKPVTLSCSQTLNHNVMYWYQQKSSQAPKLLFHYYDKDFNNEADTPDNFQSRRPNTSFCFLDIRSPGLGDTAMYLCATSMDSLTYEQYFGPGTRLTVT.